This T cell receptor (beta chain) was observed in a study of neoadjuvant anti-PD-1 for oral cavity cancer. Study observations and caveats: PBMC Gini-index clonality exceeded responders' in non-responders post-nivolumab. Treg/Th17 ratio rose with pretreatment blood and fell with post-treatment tumor TCRbeta clonality.

Concerning this clone: As yet, its antigen is unknown.

Produced via immunoSEQ multiplex PCR; TCRdb's table is partial and in-frame only. The sample has just over 65,000 clones; 80% to 90% are singletons. This CDR3 contains 14 residues. The germline gives CDR1 SGHTA, CDR2 FQGNSA. With V trimmed by 4 bases and J by 4 bases, 5 bases remained unmatched. The sample's time point: after neoadjuvant nivolumab, at surgical resection. This clonotype was sampled from a person between 40 and 79 years old with oral cavity squamous cell carcinoma. The starting material was PBMCs, obtained after nivolumab (anti-PD-1) treatment. V usage is TRBV7-2 and J usage is TRBJ1-1; 8 nucleotides match TRBD1. Written as DNA, the CDR3 is TGTGCCAGCAGCTGGAACGGACAGGGCACTGAAGCTTTCTTT. It encodes CASSWNGQGTEAFF.